One and the same sample provided the 23 T cell receptor beta chains below, sequenced in a study of shared clonotypes between healthy human individuals. The table came from immunoSEQ multiplex PCR; TCRdb's copy has only in-frame clones and leaves some out. The sample records over a million clones, around 95% being singletons. The material sequenced was naive CD4+ T cells sorted from blood. The sample's subset: CD45RA+ positively selected. These receptors originate from a man aged 30 to 39 in good health.

This rearrangement joins TRBV9 to TRBJ2-2, with D perhaps given as TRBD1 or TRBD2 (7 bases each). V was clipped by 4 bases and J by 5 bases, with 15 bases between them. The CDR3 is made up of 15 amino acids. The germline V gene encodes CDR1 SGDLS and CDR2 YYNGEE. CDR3 bases: TGTGCCAGCAGCCCCCAGGGGGGGCGGACCGGGGAGCTGTTTTTT. It encodes CASSPQGGRTGELFF.

The V call is TRBV27, the J call TRBJ2-2; TRBD1 might be the D (6 bases). In germline, CDR1 is MNHEY, CDR2 SMNVEV (reference sequence). With 5 bases removed from V and 2 bases from J, the gap between germline ends came to 15 bases. This CDR3 is 16 amino acids long. The CDR3 DNA reads as TGTGCCAGCAGTCTTACGGGACACGGAAACACCGGGGAGCTGTTTTTT. Protein sequence: CASSLTGHGNTGELFF.

V and J are TRBV6-6 and TRBJ2-3; no reliable D call. The CDR3 covers 11 residues. CDR1 and CDR2 (germline): MNHNY, SVGAGI (reference sequence). V was shortened by 2 bases and J by 5 bases, with 2 bases between the two germline ends. This chain's CDR3 is CASSYIDTQYF. CDR3 bases: TGTGCCAGCAGTTACATAGATACGCAGTATTTT.

The chain recombines TRBV7-9 with TRBJ2-3; weak D call: TRBD2 (5 bases). The V and J ends lost 5 bases and 4 bases respectively, with 16 bases between them. The germline CDR1 and CDR2 sequences are SEHNR and FQNEAQ (reference sequence). CDR3 length equals 15 residues. The CDR3 nucleotides read TGTGCCAGCAGCACCCGGGATCTCCTCCCAGATACGCAGTATTTT. This sequence encodes CASSTRDLLPDTQYF.

The V and J genes are TRBV6-1 and TRBJ1-5; TRBD1 matches at 7 bases. V trimming: 8 bases; J trimming: 3 bases; junction bases outside the gene matches: 10. There are 15 residues in the CDR3. Germline CDR1 reads MNHNS; CDR2 reads SASEGT. The CDR3 loop is CASVPMTGNNQPQHF. CDR3 DNA sequence: TGTGCCAGCGTTCCGATGACAGGGAACAATCAGCCCCAGCATTTT.

J is TRBJ2-1 and V is TRBV4-2, with 8 bases aligning to TRBD2. The CDR3 is 16 amino acids. The ends lost 4 bases at V and 8 bases at J; junction bases unmatched: 13. Germline values: CDR1 LGHNA, CDR2 YNFKEQ. Here the CDR3 DNA reads TGTGCCAGCAGCCTGCTTGGACGGCGGGAGGTCTATGAGCAGTTCTTC. This gives the protein CASSLLGRREVYEQFF.

This rearrangement joins TRBV28 to TRBJ2-7; 10 nucleotides match TRBD1. The J segment lost 2 bases and the V segment lost 6 bases, leaving 10 bases of the junction unmatched. Looked up from germline, CDR1 is MDHEN and CDR2 is SYDVKM. The CDR3 runs 16 residues. As DNA, the CDR3 is TGTGCCAGCAGCCCCGGCGGGACAGGGGTCGCCTACGAGCAGTACTTC. Translation: CASSPGGTGVAYEQYF.

The rearrangement links TRBV27 to TRBJ2-7, with 12 bases aligning to TRBD2. V gave up 1 base and J gave up 3 bases; unmatched junction bases: 7. This CDR3 is 17 amino acids long. The germline gives CDR1 MNHEY, CDR2 SMNVEV (reference sequence). The CDR3 nucleotides read TGTGCCAGCAGTTTATGGGTGACTAGCGGGAGTGTCTACGAGCAGTACTTC. Protein sequence: CASSLWVTSGSVYEQYF.

This chain joins TRBV5-5 and TRBJ2-4, with 7 nucleotides matching TRBD2. Germline CDR1 and CDR2: SGHKS and YYEKEE (reference sequence). The V gene end was trimmed by 0 bases and the J gene end by 1 base; junction bases not matched to a gene: 4. The CDR3 is made up of 16 amino acids. DNA for the CDR3: TGTGCCAGCAGCTTGGTGGGAGGGATGGCCAAAAACATTCAGTACTTC. Amino acid sequence: CASSLVGGMAKNIQYF.

The V call is TRBV9, the J call TRBJ1-4; perhaps TRBD1 as D (5 bases). Germline-derived CDR1 and CDR2 are SGDLS and YYNGEE. V dropped 6 bases and J dropped 7 bases, with 22 bases sitting between them. CDR3 length: 16 amino acids. The CDR3 region has the DNA TGTGCCAGCACGGCCCCCCCCCGGGGCTGCGGTGAAAAACTGTTTTTT. Protein product: CASTAPPRGCGEKLFF.

V and J are TRBV2 and TRBJ2-1, with 16 bases matching TRBD2. V lost 6 bases and J lost 6; bases outside the gene matches: 11. Germline CDR1 is SNHLY and CDR2 is FYNNEI. The CDR3 runs to 18 residues. DNA for the CDR3: TGTGCCAGCAGACTACTTCCCGGGACTAGCGGGAGGGCCAATGAGCAGTTCTTC. It yields the protein CASRLLPGTSGRANEQFF.

In its sample, this clone was seen once. The V and J genes are TRBV7-2 and TRBJ2-5, with 9 bases fitting TRBD1. V shed 4 bases and J 5 bases; nucleotides not matched to a gene: 5. The CDR3 length is 14 residues. Germline-derived CDR1 and CDR2 are SGHTA and FQGNSA. CDR3 region: CASSSRDREETQYF. CDR3 bases: TGTGCCAGCAGCTCCAGGGACAGGGAGGAGACCCAGTACTTC.

The chain couples TRBV10-1 to TRBJ1-2; D gene uncertain. CDR1 is WNHNN, CDR2 SYGVQD, per germline (reference sequence). Trimming cost V 4 bases and J 5 bases, with 26 bases left between them. This CDR3 contains 18 residues. The CDR3 sequence: CASSAVRGQLTDLYGYTF. In DNA, the CDR3 is TGCGCCAGCAGTGCAGTCCGGGGTCAGCTCACCGATCTTTATGGCTACACCTTC.

This clone appeared once. This rearrangement joins TRBV15 to TRBJ2-1; 14 bases map to TRBD2. The CDR3 loop spans 18 amino acids. V shed 1 base and J 0 bases; nucleotides not matched to a gene: 2. Germline-derived CDR1 and CDR2 are LNHNV and YYDKDF (reference sequence). CDR3 bases: TGTGCCACCAGCAGAGGGACTAGCGGGAGGCGCTCCTACAATGAGCAGTTCTTC. It is translated as CATSRGTSGRRSYNEQFF.

V usage is TRBV18 and J usage is TRBJ2-7, with 7 nucleotides matching TRBD1. The V segment lost 8 bases and the J segment 5 bases; nucleotides outside the gene matches: 12. This CDR3 comprises 14 residues. The V gene's germline CDR1 is KGHSH and CDR2 LQKENI. The CDR3 nucleotides read TGTGCCAGCCACTATATGACAGGGATGGACGAGCAGTACTTC. Translation: CASHYMTGMDEQYF.

The rearrangement joins TRBV7-3 to TRBJ2-1; TRBD1 is a possible D gene (5 bases). Deletions cut 2 bases from V and 2 bases from J, with 10 bases between. The CDR3 totals 15 residues. Looked up from germline, CDR1 is SGHTA and CDR2 is FQGTGA. The CDR3 is CASSLGQGTYNEQFF. CDR3 sequence (DNA): TGTGCCAGCAGCTTAGGGCAGGGCACCTACAATGAGCAGTTCTTC.

The chain carries TRBV19 and TRBJ2-7; TRBD2 agrees at 13 bases. The V and J ends lost 5 bases and 2 bases, in that order; junction bases with no gene match: 6. The CDR3 has 16 amino acids. Germline CDR1 LNHDA, CDR2 SQIVND (reference sequence). The CDR3 sequence is CASSPPGLAGTYEQYF. Here the CDR3 DNA reads TGTGCCAGTAGTCCCCCGGGACTAGCGGGAACCTACGAGCAGTACTTC.

The genes are TRBV19 and TRBJ1-4; unclear D gene. Trimming took 4 bases from V and 2 from J, leaving 11 bases between them. This CDR3 comprises 15 residues. Germline V gene lookup returns CDR1 LNHDA and CDR2 SQIVND (reference sequence). The CDR3 reads CASSTAGTTNEKLFF. CDR3 DNA sequence: TGTGCCAGTAGTACTGCAGGAACCACTAATGAAAAACTGTTTTTT.

The rearrangement links TRBV21-1 to TRBJ2-7; the table's D call TRBD2 went unverified against the DNA. TRBV21-1 has pseudogene status. The CDR3 contains 16 residues. CDR3 residues: CASSSRAGNGSGEQYF. CDR3 bases: TGTGCCAGCAGTTCCCGGGCGGGGAACGGGAGCGGTGAGCAGTACTTC.

The J gene is TRBJ2-1, the V gene TRBV7-2, with D unresolved. V lost 0 bases and J lost 8, with 8 bases in between. CDR1 is SGHTA and CDR2 is FQGNSA in the germline V gene. CDR3 size: 13 residues. CDR3 loop: CASSLAQGYEQFF. The CDR3 nucleotides read TGTGCCAGCAGCTTAGCGCAAGGGTATGAGCAGTTCTTC.

J is TRBJ2-1 and V is TRBV28; maybe TRBD1 (5 bases). This CDR3 has 12 amino acids. Germline V gives CDR1 MDHEN, CDR2 SYDVKM. V shed 4 bases and J shed 9 bases, with 10 bases lying between them. The CDR3 DNA follows: TGTGCCAGCAGTTCCCCTAGGGGTGAGCAGTTCTTC. It is translated as CASSSPRGEQFF.

The rearrangement uses TRBV27 and TRBJ1-5, with no clear D. V dropped 3 bases and J dropped 4 bases, with 7 bases sitting between them. In germline, CDR1 is MNHEY, CDR2 SMNVEV (reference sequence). The length of the CDR3 is 13 residues. In DNA form, the CDR3 reads TGTGCCAGCAGTTTCGCCCGGAATCAGCCCCAGCATTTT. It codes for CASSFARNQPQHF.

The V and J genes are TRBV2 and TRBJ2-7; 9 nucleotides match TRBD2. Germline CDR1 reads SNHLY; CDR2 reads FYNNEI. The CDR3 runs to 14 residues. The trim removed 8 bases at V and 6 bases at J, leaving 11 bases unmatched. CDR3 protein: CASSKWTSVPEQYF. The DNA of the CDR3 is TGTGCCAGCTCAAAATGGACTAGCGTGCCCGAGCAGTACTTC. Supplemented by reference TRBV2 and TRBJ2-7, the full variable domain reads EPEVTQTPSHQVTQMGQEVILRCVPISNHLYFYWYRQILGQKVEFLVSFYNNEISEKSEIFDDQFSVERPDGSNFTLKIRSTKLEDSAMYFCASSKWTSVPEQYFGPGTRLTVT.